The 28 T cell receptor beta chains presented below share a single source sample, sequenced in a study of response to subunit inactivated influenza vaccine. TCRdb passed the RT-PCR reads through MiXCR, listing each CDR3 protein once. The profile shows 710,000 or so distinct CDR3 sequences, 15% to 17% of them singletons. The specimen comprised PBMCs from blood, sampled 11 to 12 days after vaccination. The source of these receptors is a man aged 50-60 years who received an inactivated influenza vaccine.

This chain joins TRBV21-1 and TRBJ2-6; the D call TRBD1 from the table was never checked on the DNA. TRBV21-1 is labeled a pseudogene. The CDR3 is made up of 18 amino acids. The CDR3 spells CASSLRQRKNSGANVLTF. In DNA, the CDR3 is TGTGCCAGCAGCCTCCGACAGCGAAAAAATTCTGGGGCCAACGTCCTGACTTTC.

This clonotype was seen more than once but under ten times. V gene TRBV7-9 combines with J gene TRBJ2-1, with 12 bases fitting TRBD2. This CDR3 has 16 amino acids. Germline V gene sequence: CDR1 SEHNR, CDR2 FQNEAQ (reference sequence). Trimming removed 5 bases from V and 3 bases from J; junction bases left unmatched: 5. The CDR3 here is CASSRLAGDFYNEQFF. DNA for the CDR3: TGTGCCAGCAGCCGACTAGCGGGGGACTTCTACAATGAGCAGTTCTTC.

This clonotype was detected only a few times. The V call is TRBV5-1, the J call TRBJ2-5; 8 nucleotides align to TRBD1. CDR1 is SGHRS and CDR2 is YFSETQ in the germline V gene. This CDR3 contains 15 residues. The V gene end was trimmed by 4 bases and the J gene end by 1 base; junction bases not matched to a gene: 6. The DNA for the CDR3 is TGCGCCAGCAGCCTACAGGGACAGGTCCAAGAGACCCAGTACTTC. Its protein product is CASSLQGQVQETQYF.

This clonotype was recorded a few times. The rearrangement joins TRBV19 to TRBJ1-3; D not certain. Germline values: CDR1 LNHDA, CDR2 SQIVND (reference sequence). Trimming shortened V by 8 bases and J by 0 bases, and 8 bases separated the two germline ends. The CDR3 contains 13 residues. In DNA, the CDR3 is TGTGCCAGTTCAGGCAGCTCTGGAAACACCATATATTTT. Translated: CASSGSSGNTIYF.

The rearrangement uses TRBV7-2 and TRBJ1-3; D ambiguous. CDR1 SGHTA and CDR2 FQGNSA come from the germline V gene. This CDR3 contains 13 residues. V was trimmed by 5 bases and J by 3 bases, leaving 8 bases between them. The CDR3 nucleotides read TGTGCCAGCAGCCCCTGGGTTGGAAACACCATATATTTT. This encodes CASSPWVGNTIYF.

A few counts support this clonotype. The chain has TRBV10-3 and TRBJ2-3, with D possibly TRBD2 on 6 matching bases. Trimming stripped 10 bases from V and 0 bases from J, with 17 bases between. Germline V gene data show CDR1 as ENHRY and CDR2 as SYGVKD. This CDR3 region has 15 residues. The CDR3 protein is CATLGLYSSTDTQYF. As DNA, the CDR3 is TGTGCCACCCTTGGACTATATTCTAGCACAGATACGCAGTATTTT.

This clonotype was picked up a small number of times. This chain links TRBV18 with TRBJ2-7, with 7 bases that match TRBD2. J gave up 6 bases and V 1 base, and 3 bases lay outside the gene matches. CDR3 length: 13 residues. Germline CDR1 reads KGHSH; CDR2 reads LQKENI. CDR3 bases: TGTGCCAGCTCACCACGGACTAGAGGCGAGCAGTACTTC. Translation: CASSPRTRGEQYF. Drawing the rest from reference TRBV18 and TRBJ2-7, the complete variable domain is NAGVMQNPRHLVRRRGQEARLRCSPMKGHSHVYWYRQLPEEGLKFMVYLQKENIIDESGMPKERFSAEFPKEGPSILRIQQVVRGDSAAYFCASSPRTRGEQYFGPGTRLTVT.

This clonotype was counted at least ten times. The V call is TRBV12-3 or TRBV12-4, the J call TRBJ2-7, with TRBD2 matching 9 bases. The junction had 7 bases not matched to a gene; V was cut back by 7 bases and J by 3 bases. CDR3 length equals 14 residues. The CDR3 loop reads CASKPSGTLYEQYF. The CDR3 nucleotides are TGTGCCAGCAAACCTAGCGGGACACTCTACGAGCAGTACTTC.

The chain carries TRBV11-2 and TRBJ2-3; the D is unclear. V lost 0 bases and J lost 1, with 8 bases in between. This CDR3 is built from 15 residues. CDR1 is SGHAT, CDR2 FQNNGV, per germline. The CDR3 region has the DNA TGTGCCAGCAGCTTAGACACTCGCGGCACAGATACGCAGTATTTT. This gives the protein CASSLDTRGTDTQYF.

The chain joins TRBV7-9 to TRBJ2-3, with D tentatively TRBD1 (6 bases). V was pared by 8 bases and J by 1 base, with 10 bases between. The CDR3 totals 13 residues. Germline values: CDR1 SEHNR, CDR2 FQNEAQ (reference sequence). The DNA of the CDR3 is TGTGCCAGCGCAGGGGCGGGCACAGATACGCAGTATTTT. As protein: CASAGAGTDTQYF.

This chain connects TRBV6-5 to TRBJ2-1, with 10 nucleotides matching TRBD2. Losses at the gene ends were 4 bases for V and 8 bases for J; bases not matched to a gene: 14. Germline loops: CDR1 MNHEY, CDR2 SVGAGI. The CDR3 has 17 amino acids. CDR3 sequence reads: CASSLIAGGSFLYEQFF. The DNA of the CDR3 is TGTGCCAGCAGTTTAATAGCGGGGGGCTCCTTTTTGTATGAGCAGTTCTTC.

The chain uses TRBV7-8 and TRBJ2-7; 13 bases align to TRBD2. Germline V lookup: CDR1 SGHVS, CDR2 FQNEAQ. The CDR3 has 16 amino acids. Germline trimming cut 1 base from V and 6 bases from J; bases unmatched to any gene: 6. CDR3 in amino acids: CASSLGTSGSLGEQYF. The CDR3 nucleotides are TGTGCCAGCAGCTTAGGGACTAGCGGGAGCTTGGGCGAGCAGTACTTC.

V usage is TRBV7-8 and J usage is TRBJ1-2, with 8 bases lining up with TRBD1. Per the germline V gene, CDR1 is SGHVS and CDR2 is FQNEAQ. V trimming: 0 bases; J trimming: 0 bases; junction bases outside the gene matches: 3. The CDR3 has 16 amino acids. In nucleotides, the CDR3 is TGTGCCAGCAGCTTAGCGCCGACAGGGGCTAACTATGGCTACACCTTC. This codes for CASSLAPTGANYGYTF. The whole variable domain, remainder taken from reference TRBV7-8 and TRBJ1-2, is GAGVSQSPRYKVAKRGQDVALRCDPISGHVSLFWYQQALGQGPEFLTYFQNEAQLDKSGLPSDRFFAERPEGSVSTLKIQRTQQEDSAVYLCASSLAPTGANYGYTFGSGTRLTVV.

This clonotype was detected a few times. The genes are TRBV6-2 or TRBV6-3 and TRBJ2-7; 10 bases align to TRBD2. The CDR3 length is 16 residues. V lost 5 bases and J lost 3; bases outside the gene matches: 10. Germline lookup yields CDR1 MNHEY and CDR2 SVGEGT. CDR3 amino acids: CASSAEASGRIYEQYF. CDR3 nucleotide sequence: TGTGCCAGCAGTGCCGAGGCTAGCGGGAGAATCTACGAGCAGTACTTC.

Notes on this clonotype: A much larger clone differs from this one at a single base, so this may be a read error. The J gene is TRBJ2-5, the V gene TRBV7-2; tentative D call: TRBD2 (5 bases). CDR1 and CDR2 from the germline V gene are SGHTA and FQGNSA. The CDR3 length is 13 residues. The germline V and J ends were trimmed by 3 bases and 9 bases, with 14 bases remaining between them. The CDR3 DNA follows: TGTGCCAGCAGCTTGGTTAATAGGGAGTCCCAGTACTTC. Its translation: CASSLVNRESQYF.

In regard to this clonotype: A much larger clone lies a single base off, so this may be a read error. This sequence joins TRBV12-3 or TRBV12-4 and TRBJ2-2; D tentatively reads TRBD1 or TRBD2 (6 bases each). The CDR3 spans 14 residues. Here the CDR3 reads CASSDTGSGGKLFF. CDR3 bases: TGTGCCAGCAGCGATACAGGGAGCGGCGGGAAGCTGTTTTTT.

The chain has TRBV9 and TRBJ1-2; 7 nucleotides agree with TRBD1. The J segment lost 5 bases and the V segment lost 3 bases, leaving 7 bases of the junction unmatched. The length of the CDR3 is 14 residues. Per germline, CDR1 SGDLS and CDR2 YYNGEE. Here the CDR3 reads CASSEEGGSYGYTF. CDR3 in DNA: TGTGCCAGCAGCGAAGAAGGGGGCTCTTATGGCTACACCTTC.

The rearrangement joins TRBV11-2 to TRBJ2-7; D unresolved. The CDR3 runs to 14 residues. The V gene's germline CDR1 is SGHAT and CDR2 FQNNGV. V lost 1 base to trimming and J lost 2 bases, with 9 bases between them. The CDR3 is CASSLVISAYEQYF. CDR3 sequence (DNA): TGTGCCAGCAGCTTAGTCATCTCGGCCTACGAGCAGTACTTC.

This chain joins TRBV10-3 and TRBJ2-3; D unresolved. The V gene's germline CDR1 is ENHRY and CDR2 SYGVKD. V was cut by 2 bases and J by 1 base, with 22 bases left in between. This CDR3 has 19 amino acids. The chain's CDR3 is CAISEEEPSLPVGTDTQYF. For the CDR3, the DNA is TGTGCCATCAGTGAGGAGGAACCCTCACTACCGGTTGGCACAGATACGCAGTATTTT.

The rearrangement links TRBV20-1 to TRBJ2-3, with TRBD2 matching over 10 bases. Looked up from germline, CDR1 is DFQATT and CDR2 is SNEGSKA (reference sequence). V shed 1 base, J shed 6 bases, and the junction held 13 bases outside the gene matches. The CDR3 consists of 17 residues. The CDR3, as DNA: TGCAGTGCTAGAGCAGTCGGGGCTAGCGGGAGATCCGATACGCAGTATTTT. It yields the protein CSARAVGASGRSDTQYF.

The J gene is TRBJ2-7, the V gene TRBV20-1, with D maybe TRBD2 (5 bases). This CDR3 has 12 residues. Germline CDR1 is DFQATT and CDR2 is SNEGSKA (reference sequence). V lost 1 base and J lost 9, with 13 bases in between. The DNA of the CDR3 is TGCAGTGCTAGAGGAGGGCCTTCTTTGCAGTACTTC. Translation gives CSARGGPSLQYF.

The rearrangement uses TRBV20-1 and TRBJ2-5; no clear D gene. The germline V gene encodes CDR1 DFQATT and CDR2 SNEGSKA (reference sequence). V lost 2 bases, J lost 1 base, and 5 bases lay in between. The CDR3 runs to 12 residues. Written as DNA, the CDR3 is TGCAGTGCTAGATTCGCCCAAGAGACCCAGTACTTC. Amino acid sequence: CSARFAQETQYF.

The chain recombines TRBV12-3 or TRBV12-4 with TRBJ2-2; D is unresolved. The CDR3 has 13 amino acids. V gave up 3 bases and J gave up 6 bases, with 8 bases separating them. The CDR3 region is CASSFEVPGELFF. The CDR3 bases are TGTGCCAGCAGTTTCGAGGTTCCCGGGGAGCTGTTTTTT.

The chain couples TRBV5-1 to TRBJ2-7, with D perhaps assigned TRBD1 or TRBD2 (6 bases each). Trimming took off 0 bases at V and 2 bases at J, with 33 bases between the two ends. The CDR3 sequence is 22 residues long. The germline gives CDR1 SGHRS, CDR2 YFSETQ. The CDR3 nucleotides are TGCGCCAGCAGCTTGGCCCGCGTCGGGGGCGGTAAATCCGGATTCTTTACCTACGAGCAGTACTTC. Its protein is CASSLARVGGGKSGFFTYEQYF.

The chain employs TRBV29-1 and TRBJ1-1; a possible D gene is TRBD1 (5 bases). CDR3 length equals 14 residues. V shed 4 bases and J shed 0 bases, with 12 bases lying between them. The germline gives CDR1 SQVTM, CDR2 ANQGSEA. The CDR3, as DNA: TGCAGCGTTGGGAAACAGGTCATGAACACTGAAGCTTTCTTT. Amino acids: CSVGKQVMNTEAFF. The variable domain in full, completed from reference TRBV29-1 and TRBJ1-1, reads SAVISQKPSRDICQRGTSLTIQCQVDSQVTMMFWYRQQPGQSLTLIATANQGSEATYESGFVIDKFPISRPNLTFSTLTVSNMSPEDSSIYLCSVGKQVMNTEAFFGQGTRLTVV.

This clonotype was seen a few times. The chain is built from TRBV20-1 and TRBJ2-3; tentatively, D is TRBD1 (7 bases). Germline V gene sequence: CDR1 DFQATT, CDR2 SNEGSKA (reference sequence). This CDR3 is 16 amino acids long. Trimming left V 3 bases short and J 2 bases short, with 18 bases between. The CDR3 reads CSASGGGVGATDTQYF. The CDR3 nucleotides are TGCAGTGCTAGTGGAGGGGGCGTTGGGGCCACAGATACGCAGTATTTT.

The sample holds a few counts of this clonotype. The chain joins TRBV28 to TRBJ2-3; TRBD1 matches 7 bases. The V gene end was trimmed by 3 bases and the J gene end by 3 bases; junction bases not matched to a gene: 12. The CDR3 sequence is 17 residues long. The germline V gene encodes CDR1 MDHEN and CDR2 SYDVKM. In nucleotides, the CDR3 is TGTGCCAGCAGTTTCAGTGTCGACGGGACAGTGACAGATACGCAGTATTTT. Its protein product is CASSFSVDGTVTDTQYF.

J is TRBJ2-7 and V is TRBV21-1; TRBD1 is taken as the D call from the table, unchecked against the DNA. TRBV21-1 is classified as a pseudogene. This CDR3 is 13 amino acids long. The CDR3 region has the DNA TGTGCCAGCAGCAAAGGGGGACAGGGCGGGCAGTACTTC. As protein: CASSKGGQGGQYF.